This TCR beta chain comes out of a study of T cells expressing NK-cell markers (TCRdb year 2020). Turning to the overall study: TCR beta-chain repertoires were profiled in sorted CD3+CD56+NKG2C+, CD3+CD56+NKG2C- and CD3+CD56-NKG2C+ T-cell subsets from fewer than 10 donors. Seven of the eight sequenced donors were HCMV-seropositive and one was HCMV-seronegative. The eight sequenced donors were randomly selected healthy volunteers, three men and five women. Sequencing of the libraries produced 2 x 150 bp reads on Illumina HiSeq 2000/2500, MiSeq or NextSeq.

The investigation overall reported the following: Those dominant clonotypes were again the most abundant among CD3+CD56-NKG2C+ cells in four donors, at roughly 28.3-60.1%. It remained unclear whether the expanded NKG2C-expressing T cell clones were specific for HCMV antigens. In a handful of donors, the dominant CD3+CD56+NKG2C+ clonotypes were among the top 10 CD8+ clonotypes and accounted for roughly 1.0-7.5% of CD8+ T cells.

A remark on this clonotype: No cognate antigen has been identified for it.

The instrument given in TCRdb is Illumina HiSeq 2000. The TCR beta cDNA libraries were made using 5'RACE template switching, a step that added both a universal primer site and unique molecular identifiers. Synthesis of cDNA was primed from the TCR beta constant segment and was followed by two consecutive PCR amplification steps. Regarding the original processing steps: MIGEC was used to demultiplex reads and group the reads by UMI, and MiTCR was used to assemble and quantify clonotypes. To exclude erroneous sequences, any TCR cDNA sequence not supported by at least two reads was discarded. Downstream repertoire analysis used the tcR package, and clonotypes were matched across fractions by CDR3 nucleotide sequence plus V segment. VDJmatch was used to annotate antigen specificity against VDJdb, with one amino acid substitution in CDR3 allowed. The reads, reprocessed by TCRdb, yield one row per CDR3 protein sequence and no DNA. The V and J calls reflect TCRdb's pipeline rather than the authors' work. The sample table on file contains some 600,000 distinct CDR3 sequences. Clones ranked in the top ten supply roughly 3.4% of the sample.

To determine HCMV serostatus, a commercial ELISA kit was used to detect HCMV-specific IgG in serum. Ficoll density gradient centrifugation was used to isolate peripheral blood mononuclear cells from blood. Including the terminal cysteine and phenylalanine, the CDR3 comprises 16 residues. No DNA sequence is on record. From a lookup of the germline V gene, CDR1 and CDR2 are KGHDR and SFDVKD. The sequencing input was blood T cells: a sorted CD56 or NKG2C T cell subset, CD4+ or CD8+ T cells, or bulk PBMC T cells (not recorded which). The receptor was isolated from a man aged 18 to 30 in good health. Donor details come from another sample of the same person, matched by shared clones. Here the chain combines TRBV24-1 and TRBJ2-1; TCRdb designates TRBD1, a call that cannot be tested without DNA. The CDR3 region: CATSDFEGQGHNEQFF.